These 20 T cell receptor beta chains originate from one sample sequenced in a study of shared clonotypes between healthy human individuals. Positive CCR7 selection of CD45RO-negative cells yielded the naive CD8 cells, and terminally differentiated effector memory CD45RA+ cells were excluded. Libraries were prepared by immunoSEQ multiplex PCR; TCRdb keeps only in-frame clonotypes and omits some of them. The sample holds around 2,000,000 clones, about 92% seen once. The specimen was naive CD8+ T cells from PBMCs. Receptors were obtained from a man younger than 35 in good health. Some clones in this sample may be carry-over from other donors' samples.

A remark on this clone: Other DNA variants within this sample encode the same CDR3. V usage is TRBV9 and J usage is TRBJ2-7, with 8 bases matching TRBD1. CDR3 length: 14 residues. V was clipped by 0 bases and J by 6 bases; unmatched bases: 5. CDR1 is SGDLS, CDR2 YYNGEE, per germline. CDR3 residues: CASSVGRGLSEQYF. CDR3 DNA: TGTGCCAGCAGCGTAGGCAGGGGGCTCAGCGAGCAGTACTTC.

DNA for the CDR3: TGCGCCAGCAGCTTGCCCGGGGGCCTATATGGCTACACCTTC. Protein product: CASSLPGGLYGYTF. The chain links TRBV5-1 to TRBJ1-2, with D perhaps matching TRBD1 (6 bases). This CDR3 region has 14 residues. The V and J ends lost 1 base and 5 bases respectively, with 12 bases between them. Germline CDR1 and CDR2: SGHRS and YFSETQ.

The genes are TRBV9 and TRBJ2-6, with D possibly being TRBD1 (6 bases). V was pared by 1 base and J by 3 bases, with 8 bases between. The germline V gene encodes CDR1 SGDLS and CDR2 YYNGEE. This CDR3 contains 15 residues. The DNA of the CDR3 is TGTGCCAGCAGCGTACAGGGACATGGGGCCAACGTCCTGACTTTC. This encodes CASSVQGHGANVLTF.

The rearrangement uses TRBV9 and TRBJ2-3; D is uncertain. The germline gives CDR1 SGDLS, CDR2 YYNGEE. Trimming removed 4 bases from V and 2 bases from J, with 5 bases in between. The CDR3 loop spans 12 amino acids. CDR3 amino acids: CASSQPTDTQYF. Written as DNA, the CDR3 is TGTGCCAGCAGCCAACCCACAGATACGCAGTATTTT.

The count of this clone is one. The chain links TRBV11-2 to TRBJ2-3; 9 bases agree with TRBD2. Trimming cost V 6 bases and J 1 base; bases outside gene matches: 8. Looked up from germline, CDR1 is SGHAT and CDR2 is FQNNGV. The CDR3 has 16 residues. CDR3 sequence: CASRYLGGRGTDTQYF. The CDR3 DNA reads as TGTGCCAGCAGGTATCTCGGCGGGAGGGGCACAGATACGCAGTATTTT. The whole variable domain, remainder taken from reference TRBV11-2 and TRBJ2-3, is EAGVAQSPRYKIIEKRQSVAFWCNPISGHATLYWYQQILGQGPKLLIQFQNNGVVDDSQLPKDRFSAERLKGVDSTLKIQPAKLEDSAVYLCASRYLGGRGTDTQYFGPGTRLTVL.

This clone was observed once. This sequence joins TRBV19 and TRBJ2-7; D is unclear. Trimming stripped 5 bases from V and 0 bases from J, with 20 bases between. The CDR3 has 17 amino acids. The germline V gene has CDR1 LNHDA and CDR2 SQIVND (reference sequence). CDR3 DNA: TGTGCCAGTAGTCCGACCCCGTGGTCAGAAAACTCCTACGAGCAGTACTTC. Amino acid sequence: CASSPTPWSENSYEQYF. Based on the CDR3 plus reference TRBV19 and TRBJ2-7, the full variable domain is DGGITQSPKYLFRKEGQNVTLSCEQNLNHDAMYWYRQDPGQGLRLIYYSQIVNDFQKGDIAEGYSVSREKKESFPLTVTSAQKNPTAFYLCASSPTPWSENSYEQYFGPGTRLTVT.

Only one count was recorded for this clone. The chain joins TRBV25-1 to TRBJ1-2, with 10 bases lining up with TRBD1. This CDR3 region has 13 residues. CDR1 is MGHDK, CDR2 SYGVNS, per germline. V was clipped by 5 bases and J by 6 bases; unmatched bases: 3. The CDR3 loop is CASSIGQGDGYTF. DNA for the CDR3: TGTGCCAGCAGTATCGGACAGGGGGATGGCTACACCTTC.

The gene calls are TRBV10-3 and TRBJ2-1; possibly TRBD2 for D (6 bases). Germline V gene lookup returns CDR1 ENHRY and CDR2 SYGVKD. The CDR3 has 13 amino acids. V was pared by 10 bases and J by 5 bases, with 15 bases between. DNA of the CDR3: TGTGCCAGCAAGGGGACTCTCCACAATGAGCAGTTCTTC. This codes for CASKGTLHNEQFF.

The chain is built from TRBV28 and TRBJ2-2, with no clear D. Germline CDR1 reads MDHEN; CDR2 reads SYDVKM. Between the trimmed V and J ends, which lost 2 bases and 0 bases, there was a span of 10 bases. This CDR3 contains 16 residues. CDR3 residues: CASSLVPASNTGELFF. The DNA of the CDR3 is TGTGCCAGCAGTTTAGTTCCCGCTTCGAACACCGGGGAGCTGTTTTTT.

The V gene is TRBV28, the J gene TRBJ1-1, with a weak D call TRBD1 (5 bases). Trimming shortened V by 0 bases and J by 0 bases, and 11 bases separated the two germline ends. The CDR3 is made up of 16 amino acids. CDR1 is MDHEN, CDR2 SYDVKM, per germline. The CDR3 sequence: CASSLWGRDVNTEAFF. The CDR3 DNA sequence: TGTGCCAGCAGTTTATGGGGGCGGGACGTGAACACTGAAGCTTTCTTT.

CDR3 residues: CASSFAPRAAAYEQYF. Written as DNA, the CDR3 is TGTGCCAGCAGCTTTGCTCCAAGGGCCGCTGCCTACGAGCAGTACTTC. The chain recombines TRBV7-9 with TRBJ2-7; D gene ambiguous. With 3 bases removed from V and 2 bases from J, the gap between germline ends came to 17 bases. This CDR3 is built from 16 residues. Germline lookup yields CDR1 SEHNR and CDR2 FQNEAQ (reference sequence).

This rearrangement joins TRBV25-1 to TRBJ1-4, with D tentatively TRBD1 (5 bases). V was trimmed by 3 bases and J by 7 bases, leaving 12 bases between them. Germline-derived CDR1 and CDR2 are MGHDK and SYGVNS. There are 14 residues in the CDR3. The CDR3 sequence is CASSDRGAPEKLFF. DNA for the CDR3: TGTGCCAGCAGTGATCGTGGGGCCCCTGAAAAACTGTTTTTT.

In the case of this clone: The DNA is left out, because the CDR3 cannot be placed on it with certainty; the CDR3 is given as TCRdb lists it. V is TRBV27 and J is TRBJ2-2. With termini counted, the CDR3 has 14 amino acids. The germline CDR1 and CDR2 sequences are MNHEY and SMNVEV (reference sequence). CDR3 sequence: CASSFLENTGELFF.

For the CDR3, the DNA is TGTGCCAGCAGCCCCGGGACGACCGGGGAGCTGTTTTTT. This gives the protein CASSPGTTGELFF. The rearrangement uses TRBV11-3 and TRBJ2-2; D is possibly TRBD1 or TRBD2 (5 bases each). V dropped 5 bases and J dropped 5 bases, with 9 bases sitting between them. This CDR3 spans 13 amino acids. The germline CDR1 and CDR2 sequences are SGHNT and YENEEA. Complete variable domain (other parts from reference TRBV11-3 and TRBJ2-2): EAGVVQSPRYKIIEKKQPVAFWCNPISGHNTLYWYLQNLGQGPELLIRYENEEAVDDSQLPKDRFSAERLKGVDSTLKIQPAELGDSAVYLCASSPGTTGELFFGEGSRLTVL.

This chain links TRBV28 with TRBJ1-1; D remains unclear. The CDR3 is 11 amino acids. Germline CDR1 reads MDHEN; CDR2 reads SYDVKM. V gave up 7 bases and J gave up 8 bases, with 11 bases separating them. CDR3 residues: CASTALGEAFF. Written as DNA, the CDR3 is TGTGCCAGCACCGCATTGGGGGAAGCTTTCTTT.

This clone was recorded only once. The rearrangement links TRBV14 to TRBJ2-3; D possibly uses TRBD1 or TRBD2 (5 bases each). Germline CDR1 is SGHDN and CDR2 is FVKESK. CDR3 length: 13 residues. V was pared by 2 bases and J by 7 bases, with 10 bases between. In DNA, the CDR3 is TGTGCCAGCAGCCAACGGGGCAGCAATACGCAGTATTTT. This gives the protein CASSQRGSNTQYF.

CDR3 in amino acids: CASGLGLSHEQFF. Written as DNA, the CDR3 is TGTGCTAGTGGTTTGGGGCTCAGCCACGAGCAGTTCTTC. The genes are TRBV12-5 and TRBJ2-1; D not resolved. Germline CDR1 is LGHNT and CDR2 is FRNRAP. The CDR3 has 13 residues. The V gene lost 1 base and the J gene lost 10 bases, with 11 bases spanning the gap.

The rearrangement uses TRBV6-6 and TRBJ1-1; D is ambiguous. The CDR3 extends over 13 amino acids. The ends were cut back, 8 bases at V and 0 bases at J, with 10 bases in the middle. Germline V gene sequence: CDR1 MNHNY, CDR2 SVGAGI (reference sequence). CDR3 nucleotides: TGTGCCAGCGGCTTGCCAGTGAACACTGAAGCTTTCTTT. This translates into CASGLPVNTEAFF.

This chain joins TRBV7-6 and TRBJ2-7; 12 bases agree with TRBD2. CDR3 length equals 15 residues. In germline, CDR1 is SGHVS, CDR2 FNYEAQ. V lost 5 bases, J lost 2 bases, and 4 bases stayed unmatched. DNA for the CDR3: TGTGCCAGCAGCCTAGGACTAGCGGGAACCTACGAGCAGTACTTC. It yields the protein CASSLGLAGTYEQYF.

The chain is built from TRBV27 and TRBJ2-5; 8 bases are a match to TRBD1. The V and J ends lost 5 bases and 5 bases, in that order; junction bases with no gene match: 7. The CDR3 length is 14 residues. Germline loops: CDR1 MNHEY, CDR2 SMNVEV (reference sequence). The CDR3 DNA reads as TGTGCCAGCAGTATGACAGGGGTTGGGGAGACCCAGTACTTC. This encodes CASSMTGVGETQYF.